Sequencing of this T cell receptor (beta chain) was carried out in a study of cytomegalovirus exposure and HLA in healthy donors. General observations from the study: The number of N-insertions in an Asian-associated ancestry cluster was reportedly below the approximately 700-donor mean in a later analysis.

The PCR employed 60 Vbeta primers together with 13 Jbeta primers. Here immunoSEQ multiplex PCR was the method, and the copy in TCRdb shows in-frame clones only, minus some. The sample has 150,000 to 200,000 clones; roughly 79% are singletons. As concerns this clone: Its matching antigen is unknown.

Sequencing input: PBMCs. The receptor was isolated from a woman in her 30s in good health and CMV-seropositive.

CDR3 coding DNA: TGTGCCAGCAGCTTGGTAGCGGCCAATGAGCAGTTCTTC. This translates into CASSLVAANEQFF. The chain joins TRBV5-6 to TRBJ2-1; maybe TRBD2 (6 bases). The germline V gene has CDR1 SGHDT and CDR2 YYEEEE. CDR3 length equals 13 residues. The V gene lost 0 bases and the J gene lost 6 bases, with 7 bases spanning the gap. The full variable domain, with the rest looked up from reference TRBV5-6 and TRBJ2-1, is DAGVTQSPTHLIKTRGQQVTLRCSPKSGHDTVSWYQQALGQGPQFIFQYYEEEERQRGNFPDRFSGHQFPNYSSELNVNALLLGDSALYLCASSLVAANEQFFGPGTRLTVL.